This T cell receptor beta chain was sequenced during a study of shared T cell receptors in the human thymus. Germline V CDR1 and CDR2: MNHEY, SVGAGI. The CDR3 length is 16 residues. Trimming pared 0 bases from V and 7 bases from J, leaving 18 bases between. TCRdb keeps only in-frame clones here, not all; method: immunoSEQ multiplex PCR. The data contain 500,000 to 750,000 clones, roughly 90% of them singletons. These same records also appear under a second study, on human thymus T cells. That source reports: Resections obtained during corrective heart surgery supplied the thymus tissue. Highly overlapping thymic repertoires in unrelated individuals were reported by related research.

Sequenced input: thymocytes. This TCR came from a boy under two years old with a congenital heart defect. The genes are TRBV6-5 and TRBJ1-2; TRBD1 might be the D (5 bases). CDR3 protein: CASSYSWKGRLSGYTF. CDR3 DNA: TGTGCCAGCAGTTACTCGTGGAAGGGGAGGCTTAGTGGCTACACCTTC.